The clone carrying this TCR beta chain was seen repeatedly, ten times or more. The antigen is unknown. This specimen comes from a study of early T cells in non-severe SARS-CoV-2 infection. Study in general: Unsorted whole-blood RNA was sequenced in bulk, leaving chains unpaired.

The TCR library protocol attached unique molecular identifiers to the individual cDNA molecules. TCRdb re-derived calls from the 5' RACE reads in MiXCR, one entry per CDR3 protein. Of roughly 28,000 distinct CDR3 sequences in the sample, approximately 5.3% were seen once. The study, taken as a whole, reports: Anti-spike CD8 responses were favored in VDJdb matching, and private and CD4 specificities were missed.

This clonotype was obtained from an adult who was a healthcare worker with PCR-confirmed SARS-CoV-2 infection or an uninfected control (not recorded which). The sample was whole blood.

The CDR3 bases are TGCAGTGCTAGCGGGAGTCAGGTTCCCTCTGGGGCCAACGTCCTGACTTTC. Its protein product is CSASGSQVPSGANVLTF. The chain is built from TRBV20-1 and TRBJ2-6, with a possible D match to TRBD2 (6 bases). This CDR3 is 17 amino acids long. The germline V and J ends were trimmed by 3 bases and 0 bases, with 15 bases remaining between them. Per germline, CDR1 DFQATT and CDR2 SNEGSKA (reference sequence).